The 20 T cell receptor beta chains listed next were all sequenced from one sample in a study of blood T cell repertoires in COVID-19. Sequenced by immunoSEQ multiplex PCR; TCRdb stores in-frame clones only, minus some. This table has about 140,000 clones, 86% appearing once. The sample was PBMCs or T cells enriched from blood (not recorded which). The receptors come from a man aged 45-65 years who had recovered from COVID-19.

This chain joins TRBV2 and TRBJ1-1; TRBD1 matches 7 bases. CDR1 and CDR2 (germline): SNHLY, FYNNEI. Trimming cost V 4 bases and J 7 bases; bases outside gene matches: 6. The CDR3 length is 13 residues. CDR3 region: CASSADRRVEAFF. For the CDR3, the DNA is TGTGCCAGCAGTGCGGACAGGAGAGTTGAAGCTTTCTTT.

J is TRBJ2-5 and V is TRBV6-2 or TRBV6-3, with D possibly matching TRBD2 (6 bases). The CDR3 loop spans 14 amino acids. V lost 6 bases to trimming and J lost 4 bases, with 15 bases between them. Germline V gene lookup returns CDR1 MNHEY and CDR2 SVGEGT. DNA for the CDR3: TGTGCCAGCAGCCGCCCCGGGACTCCAGAGACCCAGTACTTC. This codes for CASSRPGTPETQYF.

The CDR3 sequence is CASSASSGGAGWGTQYF. The CDR3, as DNA: TGTGCCAGCAGCGCGAGTAGCGGGGGGGCCGGATGGGGGACCCAGTACTTC. The V and J genes are TRBV13 and TRBJ2-5, with 11 bases matching TRBD2. V was clipped by 5 bases and J by 7 bases; unmatched bases: 15. CDR1 is PRHDT and CDR2 is FYEKMQ in the germline V gene (reference sequence). This CDR3 contains 17 residues.

This clone was picked up one time. This chain joins TRBV7-8 and TRBJ1-1; TRBD1 matches at 8 bases. CDR1 SGHVS and CDR2 FQNEAQ come from the germline V gene. The CDR3 contains 15 residues. The junction had 6 bases not matched to a gene; V was cut back by 5 bases and J by 1 base. The CDR3 DNA is TGTGCCAGCAGCCCGGGGGGACAGGCGAACACTGAAGCTTTCTTT. Its translation: CASSPGGQANTEAFF.

The count of this clone is one. The V and J genes are TRBV7-2 and TRBJ1-2, with D possibly matching TRBD1 (6 bases). The length of the CDR3 is 14 residues. V was trimmed by 5 bases and J by 4 bases, leaving 14 bases between them. CDR1 is SGHTA and CDR2 is FQGNSA in the germline V gene. The CDR3 coding sequence is TGTGCCAGCAGCGGAAGGACAGTGGGCTATGGCTACACCTTC. It codes for CASSGRTVGYGYTF.

J is TRBJ1-1 and V is TRBV5-1; D gene unclear. CDR1 SGHRS and CDR2 YFSETQ come from the germline V gene. This CDR3 contains 13 residues. Trimming shortened V by 4 bases and J by 0 bases, and 7 bases separated the two germline ends. Written as DNA, the CDR3 is TGCGCCAGCAGCCATAGCCTGAACACTGAAGCTTTCTTT. Protein sequence: CASSHSLNTEAFF. The full variable domain, with the rest looked up from reference TRBV5-1 and TRBJ1-1, is KAGVTQTPRYLIKTRGQQVTLSCSPISGHRSVSWYQQTPGQGLQFLFEYFSETQRNKGNFPGRFSGRQFSNSRSEMNVSTLELGDSALYLCASSHSLNTEAFFGQGTRLTVV.

The chain uses TRBV15 and TRBJ2-2; 9 bases align to TRBD2. CDR1 and CDR2 from the germline V gene are LNHNV and YYDKDF (reference sequence). CDR3 length equals 12 residues. V shed 5 bases and J 8 bases; nucleotides not matched to a gene: 0. The CDR3 loop is CATSLAGGELFF. CDR3 nucleotides: TGTGCCACCAGCCTAGCGGGGGGGGAGCTGTTTTTT.

The genes are TRBV7-8 and TRBJ1-3, with D possibly being TRBD1 (5 bases). Germline V CDR1 and CDR2: SGHVS, FQNEAQ. Trimming left V 1 base short and J 0 bases short, with 13 bases between. The CDR3 loop spans 17 amino acids. CDR3 amino acids: CASSLGGGVLSGNTIYF. DNA for the CDR3: TGTGCCAGCAGCTTAGGTGGGGGGGTTCTCTCTGGAAACACCATATATTTT.

This clone was picked up one time. The V call is TRBV5-1, the J call TRBJ2-2, with 10 bases matching TRBD1. Germline V CDR1 and CDR2: SGHRS, YFSETQ. The CDR3 is 17 amino acids. The trim removed 2 bases at V and 2 bases at J, leaving 6 bases unmatched. The CDR3 sequence: CASSFGLTGGNTGELFF. The DNA for the CDR3 is TGCGCCAGCAGCTTCGGGCTGACAGGGGGCAACACCGGGGAGCTGTTTTTT.

CDR3 sequence: CASAFDRNQPQHF. CDR3 nucleotides: TGCGCCAGTGCCTTTGACAGGAATCAGCCCCAGCATTTT. The J gene is TRBJ1-5, the V gene TRBV10-2; D perhaps matches TRBD1 (6 bases). The CDR3 runs to 13 residues. Germline V lookup: CDR1 WSHSY, CDR2 SAAADI. V was clipped by 9 bases and J by 4 bases, with 13 bases between them.

This rearrangement joins TRBV5-4 to TRBJ2-2; D call uncertain. The CDR3 totals 12 residues. CDR1 and CDR2 from the germline V gene are SGHNT and YYREEE (reference sequence). The V end was cut by 3 bases, the J end by 8 bases, with 8 bases between. CDR3: CASSSPLGELFF. Written as DNA, the CDR3 is TGTGCCAGCAGCTCGCCCCTAGGGGAGCTGTTTTTT.

The chain joins TRBV9 to TRBJ1-2; 7 bases match TRBD1. The CDR3 totals 14 residues. Losses at the gene ends were 3 bases for V and 7 bases for J; bases not matched to a gene: 9. The germline V gene has CDR1 SGDLS and CDR2 YYNGEE. CDR3 DNA sequence: TGTGCCAGCAGCGCCCGACAGGGTCTGCGTGGCTACACCTTC. Translating gives CASSARQGLRGYTF.

The J gene is TRBJ2-7, the V gene TRBV7-8; perhaps TRBD1 as D (6 bases). CDR1 and CDR2 (germline): SGHVS, FQNEAQ. The CDR3 loop spans 14 amino acids. V shed 2 bases and J shed 0 bases, with 8 bases lying between them. DNA for the CDR3: TGTGCCAGCAGCTTACAGGGGAACTCCTACGAGCAGTACGTC. Its protein product is CASSLQGNSYEQYV.

This chain links TRBV6-1 with TRBJ1-5; D unclear. Trimming pared 2 bases from V and 11 bases from J, leaving 16 bases between. Germline V gene sequence: CDR1 MNHNS, CDR2 SASEGT. CDR3 size: 14 residues. In DNA, the CDR3 is TGTGCCAGCAGTGAATGGAGTGGCTTTAGTACCCAGCATTTT. Translated: CASSEWSGFSTQHF.

This clone appeared a single time. The chain employs TRBV2 and TRBJ2-1; perhaps TRBD2 as D (6 bases). This CDR3 is built from 13 residues. Germline loops: CDR1 SNHLY, CDR2 FYNNEI. V shed 6 bases and J shed 7 bases, with 13 bases lying between them. The chain's CDR3 is CASSPLRDNEQFF. The CDR3 DNA reads as TGTGCCAGCAGCCCATTGCGGGATAATGAGCAGTTCTTC.

V gene TRBV18 combines with J gene TRBJ1-1; the D gene is possibly TRBD1 (6 bases). The CDR3 is 13 residues long. V lost 6 bases to trimming and J lost 10 bases, with 18 bases between them. Per germline, CDR1 KGHSH and CDR2 LQKENI. The CDR3 nucleotides read TGTGCCAGCTCCTACGACGATGGGGGCCCAGCTTTCTTT. Encoded protein: CASSYDDGGPAFF.

The J gene is TRBJ1-3, the V gene TRBV4-1; D is unresolved. Germline CDR1 and CDR2: MGHRA and YSYEKL. This CDR3 has 15 amino acids. V was clipped by 2 bases and J by 2 bases, with 10 bases between them. In DNA form, the CDR3 reads TGCGCCAGCAGCCAATTCTCAAGAGCTGGAAACACCATATATTTT. Encoded protein: CASSQFSRAGNTIYF.

This clone appeared once. The genes are TRBV5-1 and TRBJ1-5, with TRBD1 matching over 7 bases. The germline gives CDR1 SGHRS, CDR2 YFSETQ. The V and J ends lost 4 bases and 3 bases, in that order; junction bases with no gene match: 7. CDR3 length equals 15 residues. The CDR3 reads CASSLSGGFNQPQHF. CDR3 nucleotide sequence: TGCGCCAGCAGCCTCTCAGGGGGTTTCAATCAGCCCCAGCATTTT.

A note on this clone: This same CDR3 is encoded by further DNA sequences in the sample. V usage is TRBV18 and J usage is TRBJ1-1, with TRBD1 identical over 7 bases. This CDR3 has 14 amino acids. The V segment lost 5 bases and the J segment 1 base; nucleotides outside the gene matches: 4. The germline gives CDR1 KGHSH, CDR2 LQKENI. CDR3 sequence reads: CASSSGTANTEAFF. The CDR3 coding sequence is TGTGCCAGCTCATCCGGGACAGCGAACACTGAAGCTTTCTTT.

The chain links TRBV28 to TRBJ2-7, with 15 bases fitting TRBD2. Germline V gene sequence: CDR1 MDHEN, CDR2 SYDVKM. With 6 bases clipped from V and 2 bases from J, the junction kept 8 bases outside the gene matches. The CDR3 has 17 amino acids. The CDR3 coding sequence is TGTGCCAGCAGACCTACGGGACTAGCGGGGGGAACCTACGAGCAGTACGTC. This gives the protein CASRPTGLAGGTYEQYV.